Here is one TCR beta chain with its context. Sequencing was performed with immunoSEQ multiplex PCR; in TCRdb, only in-frame clones are kept and a portion is missing. This table holds some 150,000 clones, 85% to 95% found once. This entry is derived from a study of control samples from healthy donors and cancer patients. CDR1 WNHNN and CDR2 SYGVQD come from the germline V gene (reference sequence). This CDR3 region has 13 residues. After removal of 5 bases from V and 6 bases from J, the junction contained 1 base not matched to a gene. The clonotype comes from a woman in her sixties or seventies in good health. The sample taken for sequencing was blood. The chain carries TRBV10-1 and TRBJ2-1, with 10 bases identical to TRBD2. CDR3 amino acids: CASSPSGGNEQFF. As DNA, the CDR3 is TGCGCCAGCAGTCCTAGCGGGGGCAATGAGCAGTTCTTC.